This entry features one T cell receptor beta chain sequence. The sample carries other DNA sequences with the same CDR3. Every bit of the isolated RNA underwent reverse transcription, so sequencing read expressed TCRB transcripts. Clones were read by immunoSEQ multiplex PCR, and TCRdb kept only the in-frame ones, dropping some. Among roughly 500,000 clones listed, over 25% were seen once. The data derive from a study of beta chain features in type 1 diabetes. On the study more broadly: Sorted cells, some 98,000,000 in number, were examined across all samples.

The length of the CDR3 is 13 residues. The V end was cut by 6 bases, the J end by 0 bases, with 11 bases between. CDR1 and CDR2 (germline): SQVTM, ANQGSEA. V is TRBV29-1 and J is TRBJ1-2, with a possible D match to TRBD1 (6 bases). The origin of this receptor is a man younger than 35 in good health. The source material was naive CD4+ T cells from blood. CDR3 in amino acids: CSVGGQPNYGYTF. The CDR3 DNA is TGCAGCGTGGGAGGACAGCCTAACTATGGCTACACCTTC.